This T cell receptor (beta chain) was captured in a study of blood T cell repertoires in COVID-19. CDR1 is GTSNPN, CDR2 SVGIG, per germline (reference sequence). Trimming shortened V by 0 bases and J by 5 bases, and 16 bases separated the two germline ends. The CDR3 is 15 residues long. Using immunoSEQ multiplex PCR, the repertoire was profiled, and TCRdb retains in-frame clones only, with some absent. This sample carries fewer than 200,000 clones, about 80% of them seen once, and the ten largest clones take 12%. This TCR was recovered from a man aged 45 to 65 who had recovered from COVID-19. The chain joins TRBV30 to TRBJ2-5; D possibly corresponds to TRBD1 (5 bases). The sample was PBMCs or T cells enriched from blood (not recorded which). CDR3 in amino acids: CAWSVLGVGVETQYF. CDR3 coding DNA: TGTGCCTGGAGTGTCCTAGGGGTGGGTGTTGAGACCCAGTACTTC. The variable domain in full, with the rest retrieved from reference TRBV30 and TRBJ2-5, is SQTIHQWPATLVQPVGSPLSLECTVEGTSNPNLYWYRQAAGRGLQLLFYSVGIGQISSEVPQNLSASRPQDRQFILSSKKLLLSDSGFYLCAWSVLGVGVETQYFGPGTRLLVL.